This T cell receptor beta chain comes out of a study of blood T cell repertoires in COVID-19. On the study more broadly: Spain, Italy and the United States supplied samples that represented acute and convalescent COVID-19.

Original methodology: Counts of nucleated cells, estimated from reference gene primer amplification, were obtained. Libraries were prepared by immunoSEQ multiplex PCR; TCRdb keeps only in-frame clonotypes and omits some of them. The V and J calls and clone size were taken over from that table, and D and trimming were inferred from the DNA. Of 100,000 to 150,000 clones in the sample, approximately 90% are singletons; the top ten hold around 18%. The CDR3 totals 18 residues. CDR1 is SGHVS, CDR2 FNYEAQ, per germline. Trimming at V came to 1 base and at J to 3 bases, leaving 11 bases not matched to a gene.

The clonotype was recovered from a man over 45 with active or convalescent COVID-19. This chain joins TRBV7-6 and TRBJ1-4, with 7 bases lining up with TRBD1. Input material: peripheral blood. The DNA for the CDR3 is TGTGCCAGCAGCTTAGGAATGTCACGGACAGGAGCTAATGAAAAACTGTTTTTT. Translated, it gives CASSLGMSRTGANEKLFF.